The following is a T cell receptor (beta chain) sequence with its context. The data were produced by immunoSEQ multiplex PCR, yet TCRdb's version contains in-frame clones alone and is incomplete. The sample carries around 84,000 clones, more than 70% recorded once. This record comes from a study of OX40 agonist ivuxolimab in advanced cancers. CDR1 is SNHLY, CDR2 FYNNEI, per germline. CDR3 length equals 14 residues. Trimming took off 2 bases at V and 7 bases at J, with 14 bases between the two ends. This chain connects TRBV2 to TRBJ1-1; D is perhaps TRBD1 (5 bases). The sequences come from CD4+ or CD8+ T cells sorted from blood, collected in a trial of the OX40 agonist ivuxolimab. The TCR comes from an adult with an advanced solid tumor such as melanoma, head and neck, liver or kidney cancer. CDR3 loop: CASSELGGVSEAFF. DNA of the CDR3: TGTGCCAGCAGTGAATTGGGGGGTGTGAGTGAAGCTTTCTTT.